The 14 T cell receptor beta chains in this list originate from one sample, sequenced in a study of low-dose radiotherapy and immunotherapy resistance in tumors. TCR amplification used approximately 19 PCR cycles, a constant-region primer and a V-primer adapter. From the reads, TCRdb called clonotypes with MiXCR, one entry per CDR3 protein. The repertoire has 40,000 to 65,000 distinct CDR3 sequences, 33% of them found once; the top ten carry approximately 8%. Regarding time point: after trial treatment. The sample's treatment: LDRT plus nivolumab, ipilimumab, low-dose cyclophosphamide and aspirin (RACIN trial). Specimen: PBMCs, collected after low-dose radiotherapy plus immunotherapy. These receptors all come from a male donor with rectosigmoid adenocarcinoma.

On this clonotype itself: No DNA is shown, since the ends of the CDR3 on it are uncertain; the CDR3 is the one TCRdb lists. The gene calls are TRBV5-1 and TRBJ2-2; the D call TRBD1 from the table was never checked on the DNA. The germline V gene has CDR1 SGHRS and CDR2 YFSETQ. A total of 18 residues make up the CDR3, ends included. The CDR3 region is CASSLVRTANTGELFFFF.

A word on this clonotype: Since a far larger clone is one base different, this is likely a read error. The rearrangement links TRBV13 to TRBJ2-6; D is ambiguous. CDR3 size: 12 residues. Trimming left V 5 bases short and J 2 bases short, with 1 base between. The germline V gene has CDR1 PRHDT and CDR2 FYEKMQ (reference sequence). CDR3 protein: CASSPGANVLTF. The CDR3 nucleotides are TGTGCCAGCAGCCCTGGGGCCAACGTCCTGACTTTC.

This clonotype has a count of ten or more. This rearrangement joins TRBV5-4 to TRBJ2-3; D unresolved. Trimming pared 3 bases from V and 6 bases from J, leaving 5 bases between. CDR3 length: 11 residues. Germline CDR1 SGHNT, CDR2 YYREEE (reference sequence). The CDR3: CASSSGDTQYF. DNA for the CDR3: TGTGCCAGCAGCTCCGGGGATACGCAGTATTTT. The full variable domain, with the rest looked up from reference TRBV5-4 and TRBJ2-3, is ETGVTQSPTHLIKTRGQQVTLRCSSQSGHNTVSWYQQALGQGPQFIFQYYREEENGRGNFPPRFSGLQFPNYSSELNVNALELDDSALYLCASSSGDTQYFGPGTRLTVL.

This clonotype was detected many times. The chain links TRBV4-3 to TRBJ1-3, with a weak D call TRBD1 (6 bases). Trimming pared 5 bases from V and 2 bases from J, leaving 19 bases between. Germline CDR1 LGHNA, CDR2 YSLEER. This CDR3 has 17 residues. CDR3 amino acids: CASSNLKTAGAGNTIYF. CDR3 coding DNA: TGCGCCAGCAGCAACCTTAAGACGGCAGGGGCTGGAAACACCATATATTTT.

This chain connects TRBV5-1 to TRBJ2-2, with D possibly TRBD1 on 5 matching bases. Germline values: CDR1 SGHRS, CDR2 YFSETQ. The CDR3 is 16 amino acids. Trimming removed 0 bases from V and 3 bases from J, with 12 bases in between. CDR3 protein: CASSLEGRVDTGELFF. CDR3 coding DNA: TGCGCCAGCAGCTTGGAGGGCAGGGTAGACACCGGGGAGCTGTTTTTT.

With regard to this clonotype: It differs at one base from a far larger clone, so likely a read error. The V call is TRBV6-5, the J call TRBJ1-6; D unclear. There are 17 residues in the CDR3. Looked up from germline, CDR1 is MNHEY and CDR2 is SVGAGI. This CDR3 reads CGSSEDHSISYNSPLHF. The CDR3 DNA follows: TGTGGCAGCAGTGAAGATCACAGCATCTCCTATAATTCACCCCTCCACTTT.

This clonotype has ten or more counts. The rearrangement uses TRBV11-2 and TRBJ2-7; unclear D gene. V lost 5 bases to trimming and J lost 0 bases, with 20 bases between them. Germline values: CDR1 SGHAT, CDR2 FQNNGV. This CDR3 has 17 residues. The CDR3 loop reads CASSHFQASLLSYEQYF. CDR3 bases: TGTGCCAGCAGCCATTTTCAAGCGTCATTGCTCTCCTACGAGCAGTACTTC. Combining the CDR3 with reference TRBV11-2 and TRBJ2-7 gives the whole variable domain EAGVAQSPRYKIIEKRQSVAFWCNPISGHATLYWYQQILGQGPKLLIQFQNNGVVDDSQLPKDRFSAERLKGVDSTLKIQPAKLEDSAVYLCASSHFQASLLSYEQYFGPGTRLTVT.

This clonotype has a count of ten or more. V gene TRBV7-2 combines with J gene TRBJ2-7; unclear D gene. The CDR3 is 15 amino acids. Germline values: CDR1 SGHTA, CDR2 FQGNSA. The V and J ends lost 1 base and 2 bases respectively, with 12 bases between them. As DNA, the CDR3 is TGTGCCAGCAGCTTAGGAAAGGGCCCACCCTACGAGCAGTACTTC. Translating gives CASSLGKGPPYEQYF. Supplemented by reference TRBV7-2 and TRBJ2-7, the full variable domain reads GAGVSQSPSNKVTEKGKDVELRCDPISGHTALYWYRQSLGQGLEFLIYFQGNSAPDKSGLPSDRFSAERTGGSVSTLTIQRTQQEDSAVYLCASSLGKGPPYEQYFGPGTRLTVT.

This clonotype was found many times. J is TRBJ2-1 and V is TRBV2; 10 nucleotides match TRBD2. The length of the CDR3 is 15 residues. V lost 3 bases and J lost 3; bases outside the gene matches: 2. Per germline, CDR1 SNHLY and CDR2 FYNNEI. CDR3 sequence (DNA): TGTGCCAGCAGTGAGCGGACTAGCGGCTACAATGAGCAGTTCTTC. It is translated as CASSERTSGYNEQFF.

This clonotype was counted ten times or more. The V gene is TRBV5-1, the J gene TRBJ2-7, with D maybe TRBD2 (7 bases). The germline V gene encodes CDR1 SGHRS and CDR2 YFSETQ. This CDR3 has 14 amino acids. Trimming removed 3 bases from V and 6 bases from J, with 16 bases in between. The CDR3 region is CASSSGAGEFEQYF. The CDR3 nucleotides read TGCGCCAGCAGCTCAGGGGCGGGGGAGTTCGAGCAGTACTTC.

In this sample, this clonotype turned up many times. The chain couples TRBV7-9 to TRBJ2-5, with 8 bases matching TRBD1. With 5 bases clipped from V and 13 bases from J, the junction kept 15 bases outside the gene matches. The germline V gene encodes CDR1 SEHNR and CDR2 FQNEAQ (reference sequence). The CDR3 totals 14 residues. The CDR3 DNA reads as TGTGCCAGCAGCCGAGCCCGACAGGGGCCGACTGTGTACTTC. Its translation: CASSRARQGPTVYF.

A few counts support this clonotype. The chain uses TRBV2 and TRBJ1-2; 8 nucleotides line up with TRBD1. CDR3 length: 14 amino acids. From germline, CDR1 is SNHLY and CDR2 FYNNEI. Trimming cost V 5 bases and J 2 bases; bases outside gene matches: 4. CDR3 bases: TGTGCCAGCAGTAGGACAGGGCAAAACTATGGCTACACCTTC. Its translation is CASSRTGQNYGYTF.

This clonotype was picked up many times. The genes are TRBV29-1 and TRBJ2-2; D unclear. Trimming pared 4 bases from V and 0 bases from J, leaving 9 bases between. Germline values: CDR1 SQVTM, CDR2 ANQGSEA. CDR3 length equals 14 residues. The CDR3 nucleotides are TGCAGCGTTGGTGTACCGTCGAACACCGGGGAGCTGTTTTTT. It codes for CSVGVPSNTGELFF.

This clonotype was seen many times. As DNA, the CDR3 is TGTGCCAGCAGCCCGGGGGGGGCGGATACGCAGTATTTT. Its translation: CASSPGGADTQYF. The chain carries TRBV11-2 and TRBJ2-3; 8 bases are shared with TRBD2. The CDR3 sequence is 13 residues long. CDR1 SGHAT and CDR2 FQNNGV come from the germline V gene. Losses at the gene ends were 5 bases for V and 6 bases for J; bases not matched to a gene: 4.